The next 30 T cell receptor beta chains were all read from a single sample in a study of siplizumab effects on memory and regulatory T cells. TCRdb's copy holds only in-frame clones and misses some; the assay was immunoSEQ multiplex PCR. The sample contains 90,000 to 120,000 clones, 85% to 95% of which appear only once. Material: Tregs sorted from blood. Receptors originate from a human donor in good health.

This chain uses TRBV13 with TRBJ2-1; D possibly corresponds to TRBD2 (6 bases). In germline, CDR1 is PRHDT, CDR2 FYEKMQ (reference sequence). Trimming removed 0 bases at V and 4 bases at J, with 10 bases between. CDR3 length: 15 residues. CDR3 sequence: CASSLGVGLYNEQFF. The DNA for the CDR3 is TGTGCCAGCAGCTTAGGGGTGGGACTGTACAATGAGCAGTTCTTC.

This chain connects TRBV5-4 to TRBJ2-1; 8 bases are shared with TRBD2. Trimming at V came to 2 bases and at J to 6 bases, leaving 7 bases not matched to a gene. There are 15 residues in the CDR3. From germline, CDR1 is SGHNT and CDR2 YYREEE (reference sequence). DNA for the CDR3: TGTGCCAGCAGCTTAGCGGGACTAGTTCTCAATGAGCAGTTCTTC. Translating gives CASSLAGLVLNEQFF.

V and J are TRBV5-1 and TRBJ2-3; 13 bases are a match to TRBD2. The germline V gene has CDR1 SGHRS and CDR2 YFSETQ. Unmatched junction bases numbered 7, after V lost 4 bases and J lost 5 bases. This CDR3 has 16 residues. CDR3 nucleotides: TGCGCCAGCAGCAGAAGGACTAGCGGGAGTGTAGATACGCAGTATTTT. Protein product: CASSRRTSGSVDTQYF.

The chain employs TRBV7-3 and TRBJ2-7, with 7 positions matching TRBD1. The CDR3 totals 14 residues. CDR1 is SGHTA and CDR2 is FQGTGA in the germline V gene. V gave up 5 bases and J gave up 0 bases; unmatched junction bases: 4. CDR3 loop: CASSRTGLSYEQYF. DNA for the CDR3: TGTGCCAGCAGCCGGACAGGCCTCTCCTACGAGCAGTACTTC. Full variable domain (remainder filled in from reference TRBV7-3 and TRBJ2-7): GAGVSQTPSNKVTEKGKYVELRCDPISGHTALYWYRQSLGQGPEFLIYFQGTGAADDSGLPNDRFFAVRPEGSVSTLKIQRTERGDSAVYLCASSRTGLSYEQYFGPGTRLTVT.

J is TRBJ2-1 and V is TRBV15; the D is unclear. V lost 0 bases and J lost 12, with 9 bases in between. CDR3 length: 12 amino acids. Germline CDR1 LNHNV, CDR2 YYDKDF (reference sequence). This CDR3 reads CATSRDQTRQFF. The CDR3 DNA is TGTGCCACCAGCAGAGACCAAACGAGGCAGTTCTTC.

This clone was observed a single time. The V and J genes are TRBV9 and TRBJ2-5; TRBD2 aligns across 12 bases. J lost 5 bases, V lost 3 bases, and 2 bases had no gene match. The CDR3 runs to 14 residues. The germline gives CDR1 SGDLS, CDR2 YYNGEE. The CDR3 region is CASSATSGSETQYF. The CDR3 nucleotides are TGTGCCAGCAGCGCGACTAGCGGGAGTGAGACCCAGTACTTC.

The V gene is TRBV5-4, the J gene TRBJ2-7, with 11 nucleotides matching TRBD2. The CDR3 runs 15 residues. Germline trimming cut 4 bases from V and 4 bases from J; bases unmatched to any gene: 7. Per germline, CDR1 SGHNT and CDR2 YYREEE (reference sequence). CDR3 DNA sequence: TGTGCCAGCAGCGGGCCGACTAGCGGGAAGTACGAGCAGTACTTC. Translation gives CASSGPTSGKYEQYF.

This clone was counted only a few times. The J gene is TRBJ2-2, the V gene TRBV9; TRBD2 aligns across 9 bases. Germline V CDR1 and CDR2: SGDLS, YYNGEE. The CDR3 spans 16 residues. J lost 6 bases, V lost 0 bases, and 6 bases had no gene match. The CDR3 sequence: CASSVVAGAGPGELFF. In DNA, the CDR3 is TGTGCCAGCAGCGTAGTAGCGGGAGCAGGTCCCGGGGAGCTGTTTTTT.

This CDR3 is CASSAGTSRRYNEQFF. In DNA form, the CDR3 reads TGTGCCAGCAGCGCCGGGACTTCGAGACGGTACAATGAGCAGTTCTTC. V usage is TRBV5-4 and J usage is TRBJ2-1; D is possibly TRBD2 (6 bases). The V gene lost 4 bases and the J gene lost 4 bases, with 18 bases spanning the gap. The length of the CDR3 is 16 residues. Germline V gene sequence: CDR1 SGHNT, CDR2 YYREEE (reference sequence).

The chain links TRBV6-1 to TRBJ1-1; 9 bases are shared with TRBD1. This CDR3 has 15 residues. Germline CDR1 reads MNHNS; CDR2 reads SASEGT. The V segment lost 3 bases and the J segment 0 bases; nucleotides outside the gene matches: 2. CDR3 coding DNA: TGTGCCAGCAGTGACGGGACAGGGTTGAACACTGAAGCTTTCTTT. Residues: CASSDGTGLNTEAFF.

This chain uses TRBV6-1 with TRBJ2-7; D is unclear. This CDR3 is 14 amino acids long. With 8 bases removed from V and 5 bases from J, the gap between germline ends came to 19 bases. CDR1 is MNHNS and CDR2 is SASEGT in the germline V gene. CDR3 residues: CASEIQLTYHEQYF. The CDR3 region has the DNA TGTGCCAGCGAGATCCAGCTAACCTACCACGAGCAGTACTTC.

The CDR3, as DNA: TGTGCCACCAGCAGAGATCGAGGCCGAATGGTCCCGGATGAGCAGTTCTTC. The encoded protein is CATSRDRGRMVPDEQFF. The V gene is TRBV15, the J gene TRBJ2-1, with D unresolved. V was clipped by 0 bases and J by 8 bases, with 20 bases between them. The CDR3 extends over 17 amino acids. Germline-derived CDR1 and CDR2 are LNHNV and YYDKDF (reference sequence). Filled out from reference TRBV15 and TRBJ2-1, the complete variable domain reads DAMVIQNPRYQVTQFGKPVTLSCSQTLNHNVMYWYQQKSSQAPKLLFHYYDKDFNNEADTPDNFQSRRPNTSFCFLDIRSPGLGDTAMYLCATSRDRGRMVPDEQFFGPGTRLTVL.

The chain is built from TRBV9 and TRBJ2-2; TRBD1 matches at 11 bases. Germline values: CDR1 SGDLS, CDR2 YYNGEE. J gave up 2 bases and V 3 bases, and 9 bases lay outside the gene matches. The CDR3 contains 18 residues. CDR3 loop: CASSGGWGQGVNTGELFF. Here the CDR3 DNA reads TGTGCCAGCAGCGGAGGATGGGGACAGGGGGTAAACACCGGGGAGCTGTTTTTT.

This sequence joins TRBV19 and TRBJ1-5; 8 bases fit TRBD1. Germline V gene sequence: CDR1 LNHDA, CDR2 SQIVND (reference sequence). The CDR3 is 14 amino acids. The V and J ends lost 5 bases and 6 bases, in that order; junction bases with no gene match: 6. CDR3 nucleotides: TGTGCCAGTAGTGTCACAGGGGGAGGTCAGCCCCAGCATTTT. Protein sequence: CASSVTGGGQPQHF.

The V call is TRBV28, the J call TRBJ2-5; D unresolved. Germline V gene data show CDR1 as MDHEN and CDR2 as SYDVKM. V lost 8 bases and J lost 7, with 20 bases in between. This CDR3 is built from 14 residues. Here the CDR3 reads CASRTFGPLGTQYF. CDR3 coding DNA: TGTGCCAGCCGCACCTTTGGGCCTCTTGGGACCCAGTACTTC.

V is TRBV20-1 and J is TRBJ2-7, with D unresolved. The CDR3 loop spans 11 amino acids. Germline CDR1 and CDR2: DFQATT and SNEGSKA (reference sequence). V was clipped by 4 bases and J by 6 bases, with 10 bases between them. CDR3 sequence reads: CSATPWGEQYF. The CDR3 DNA is TGCAGTGCTACCCCCTGGGGCGAGCAGTACTTC.

CDR3 in amino acids: CAWSRHSYEQYF. CDR3 nucleotides: TGTGCCTGGAGTAGGCATTCCTACGAGCAGTACTTC. The chain combines TRBV30 with TRBJ2-7; D gene uncertain. Trimming took 2 bases from V and 1 from J, leaving 6 bases between them. Looked up from germline, CDR1 is GTSNPN and CDR2 is SVGIG (reference sequence). This CDR3 spans 12 amino acids.

This clone occurred once. This chain links TRBV7-9 with TRBJ1-2; 7 positions agree with TRBD1. Germline CDR1 SEHNR, CDR2 FQNEAQ (reference sequence). Germline trimming cut 8 bases from V and 2 bases from J; bases unmatched to any gene: 2. The CDR3 runs 12 residues. Written as DNA, the CDR3 is TGTGCCAGCCAGGGACAGAACTATGGCTACACCTTC. Amino acids: CASQGQNYGYTF.

The chain has TRBV5-4 and TRBJ2-3; 8 bases align to TRBD2. The CDR3 consists of 15 residues. Germline CDR1 SGHNT, CDR2 YYREEE (reference sequence). J gave up 6 bases and V 5 bases, and 11 bases lay outside the gene matches. The CDR3 DNA is TGTGCCAGCAGGGGTAACGGGAGGGCCGGTGATACGCAGTATTTT. This encodes CASRGNGRAGDTQYF. The full variable domain, with the rest looked up from reference TRBV5-4 and TRBJ2-3, is ETGVTQSPTHLIKTRGQQVTLRCSSQSGHNTVSWYQQALGQGPQFIFQYYREEENGRGNFPPRFSGLQFPNYSSELNVNALELDDSALYLCASRGNGRAGDTQYFGPGTRLTVL.

Concerning this clone itself: One junction end does not reproduce the germline sequence, and a read error may be involved. This CDR3 is also generated by other DNA sequences in the sample. This chain links TRBV2 with TRBJ1-1; TRBD1 matches 7 bases. From germline, CDR1 is SNHLY and CDR2 FYNNEI. This CDR3 has 12 amino acids. This CDR3 is CASRDRVTEAFF. The CDR3 bases are TGTGCTAGCAGAGACAGGGTCACTGAAGCTTTCTTT.

This chain connects TRBV18 to TRBJ2-5, with D uncertain. This CDR3 is 12 amino acids long. The germline V gene has CDR1 KGHSH and CDR2 LQKENI. V was cut by 3 bases and J by 2 bases, with 4 bases left in between. CDR3: CASSPEQETQYF. CDR3 nucleotides: TGTGCCAGCTCACCTGAACAAGAGACCCAGTACTTC.

The chain combines TRBV5-1 with TRBJ1-1; D may be TRBD1 (5 bases). This CDR3 is 18 amino acids long. The V gene lost 0 bases and the J gene lost 3 bases, with 21 bases spanning the gap. The germline V gene encodes CDR1 SGHRS and CDR2 YFSETQ. CDR3 nucleotides: TGCGCCAGCAGCTTGGGTAAAGGGGAATGGGTTGGGGACACTGAAGCTTTCTTT. This translates into CASSLGKGEWVGDTEAFF.

This chain joins TRBV5-5 and TRBJ2-7; TRBD2 aligns across 9 bases. The CDR3 loop spans 15 amino acids. V shed 4 bases, J shed 6 bases, and the junction held 11 bases outside the gene matches. Germline values: CDR1 SGHKS, CDR2 YYEKEE (reference sequence). The CDR3 nucleotides read TGTGCCAGCAGCGCCAGGGGTCTAGCGGGAAGCGAGCAGTACTTC. Translating gives CASSARGLAGSEQYF.

This chain uses TRBV11-2 with TRBJ1-4; D may be TRBD1 (5 bases). Germline CDR1 SGHAT, CDR2 FQNNGV. The CDR3 has 15 residues. V lost 0 bases and J 0 bases, leaving 5 bases between the germline ends. The CDR3: CASSLDRATNEKLFF. Written as DNA, the CDR3 is TGTGCCAGCAGCTTAGACAGGGCAACTAATGAAAAACTGTTTTTT.

V gene TRBV19 combines with J gene TRBJ1-1; 7 bases agree with TRBD1. J gave up 4 bases and V 10 bases, and 12 bases lay outside the gene matches. CDR3 length: 14 amino acids. Germline assignment: CDR1 LNHDA and CDR2 SQIVND (reference sequence). CDR3 region: CATSRGGSSTEAFF. CDR3 coding DNA: TGTGCCACCTCCAGGGGGGGATCTAGCACTGAAGCTTTCTTT.

The rearrangement joins TRBV9 to TRBJ2-2; 9 bases line up with TRBD1. Germline V gene sequence: CDR1 SGDLS, CDR2 YYNGEE. The CDR3 totals 16 residues. V was pared by 3 bases and J by 0 bases, with 3 bases of the junction left unmatched. This chain's CDR3 is CASSGRQGANTGELFF. As DNA, the CDR3 is TGTGCCAGCAGCGGCCGACAGGGGGCGAACACCGGGGAGCTGTTTTTT.

This rearrangement joins TRBV5-1 to TRBJ1-5; TRBD1 might be the D (5 bases). The germline CDR1 and CDR2 sequences are SGHRS and YFSETQ. CDR3 length: 15 amino acids. Trimming removed 1 base from V and 3 bases from J, with 11 bases in between. CDR3 region: CASSLYDSLNQPQHF. The DNA of the CDR3 is TGCGCCAGCAGCTTGTACGACAGTCTCAATCAGCCCCAGCATTTT.

This clone appeared a single time. CDR3 bases: TGCGCCAGCAGCTTGGCGCACCCCTTGAGGACAGGGGAGCAGTTCTTC. Residues: CASSLAHPLRTGEQFF. The V gene is TRBV5-1, the J gene TRBJ2-1, with 8 nucleotides matching TRBD1. With 0 bases clipped from V and 10 bases from J, the junction kept 12 bases outside the gene matches. The CDR3 has 16 residues. Per germline, CDR1 SGHRS and CDR2 YFSETQ.

The V and J genes are TRBV5-1 and TRBJ1-6; D gene ambiguous. The V end was cut by 4 bases, the J end by 5 bases, with 13 bases between. This CDR3 region has 15 residues. Germline values: CDR1 SGHRS, CDR2 YFSETQ. CDR3 DNA sequence: TGCGCCAGCAGCCGGGAAGGATTTAATAATTCACCCCTCCACTTT. Its protein product is CASSREGFNNSPLHF. The full variable domain, in which reference TRBV5-1 and TRBJ1-6 provide the parts outside the CDR3, is KAGVTQTPRYLIKTRGQQVTLSCSPISGHRSVSWYQQTPGQGLQFLFEYFSETQRNKGNFPGRFSGRQFSNSRSEMNVSTLELGDSALYLCASSREGFNNSPLHFGNGTRLTVT.

The chain links TRBV7-2 to TRBJ2-3; no clear D gene. This CDR3 comprises 12 residues. CDR1 is SGHTA, CDR2 FQGNSA, per germline. The V end lost 1 base, the J end lost 3 bases, and 2 bases lay between the germline ends. CDR3 sequence (DNA): TGTGCCAGCAGCTTAGATACAGATACGCAGTATTTT. It codes for CASSLDTDTQYF.